A selection of T cell receptor beta chains follows, all from one sample in a study of T cells in Graves' hyperthyroidism and ophthalmopathy. TCRdb passed the multiplex PCR reads through MiXCR, listing each CDR3 protein once. The data hold 300,000 to 400,000 distinct CDR3 sequences, with about 13% observed a single time. The sample comprised blood. All receptors derive from a woman aged 18-29 years with Graves' hyperthyroidism. The CDR3 runs from the conserved cysteine through the conserved F or W. D genes are given only for firm matches. Clone size is given for some rows only: seen once, a few or many times, or a class if the clone is expanded.

clone size: few; J gene: TRBJ2-7; V gene: TRBV5-1; D gene: NA; CDR3 DNA: TGCGCCAGCAGCTTGTTCGCGGGGAGCTCCTACGAGCAGTACTTC; CDR3 protein: CASSLFAGSSYEQYF
clone size: few; J gene: TRBJ1-3; V gene: TRBV4-1; D gene: NA; CDR3 DNA: TGCGCCAGCAGCCAAGTGGGGGTTTCAGCCATATATTTT; CDR3 protein: CASSQVGVSAIYF
clone size: few; J gene: TRBJ1-5; V gene: TRBV6-2/TRBV6-3; D gene: NA; CDR3 DNA: TGTGCCAGCAGTTACGACCCTAATCAGCCCCAGCATTTT; CDR3 protein: CASSYDPNQPQHF
clone size: many; J gene: TRBJ2-7; V gene: TRBV28; D gene: NA; CDR3 DNA: TGTGCCAGCTCCTACTCGCCCTACGAGCAGTACTTC; CDR3 protein: CASSYSPYEQYF
clone size: many; J gene: TRBJ2-3; V gene: TRBV20-1; D gene: NA; CDR3 DNA: TGCAGTTCACAGGGTAACCCCACAGATACGCAGTATTTT; CDR3 protein: CSSQGNPTDTQYF
clone size: many; J gene: TRBJ2-5; V gene: TRBV10-3; D gene: NA; CDR3 DNA: TGTGCCATCGGCCCACATCGGGGGCCGGAGACCCAGTACTTC; CDR3 protein: CAIGPHRGPETQYF
clone size: many; J gene: TRBJ2-1; V gene: TRBV20-1; D gene: NA; CDR3 DNA: TGCAGTGCTAGAGTACTAGCTTACAATGAGCAGTTCTTC; CDR3 protein: CSARVLAYNEQFF
clone size: many; J gene: TRBJ1-1; V gene: TRBV4-1; D gene: NA; CDR3 DNA: TGCGCCAGCAGCCAAGGCTCACAGCTCATGAACACTGAAGCTTTCTTT; CDR3 protein: CASSQGSQLMNTEAFF
clone size: many; J gene: TRBJ2-1; V gene: TRBV20-1; D gene: TRBD2; CDR3 DNA: TGCAGTGCTAGCCCTAGCGGGGGGGCAAGGCAGTTCTTC; CDR3 protein: CSASPSGGARQFF
clone size: many; J gene: TRBJ1-5; V gene: TRBV20-1; D gene: NA; CDR3 DNA: TGCAGTGCATCGCACAGGGTTAATAGCAATCAGCCCCAGCATTTT; CDR3 protein: CSASHRVNSNQPQHF
clone size: NA; J gene: TRBJ2-7; V gene: TRBV27; D gene: NA; CDR3 DNA: TGTGCCAGCAGTTTATCCCCTATGGGAACAGGGCCTCTCTCTAGCGAGCAGTACTTC; CDR3 protein: CASSLSPMGTGPLSSEQYF